One and the same sample provided the 22 T cell receptor beta chains below, sequenced in a study of response to subunit inactivated influenza vaccine. Using its own MiXCR run on the RT-PCR reads, TCRdb lists one record per CDR3 protein. Here the sample spans roughly 570,000 distinct CDR3 sequences, 13% being singletons. The sequenced sample was PBMCs from blood, obtained about 40 days after vaccination. The receptors were sampled from a man aged 45 to 65 who received an inactivated influenza vaccine.

There are a few counts of this clonotype. This sequence joins TRBV6-5 and TRBJ2-7, with 7 bases that match TRBD1. Germline V gives CDR1 MNHEY, CDR2 SVGAGI. V lost 2 bases to trimming and J lost 4 bases; unmatched junction nucleotides: 5. This CDR3 has 14 amino acids. The CDR3 spells CASSYGQGVYEQYF. CDR3 nucleotide sequence: TGTGCCAGCAGTTACGGGCAGGGGGTTTACGAGCAGTACTTC.

This clonotype occurred many times. This sequence joins TRBV2 and TRBJ2-1; D is ambiguous. This CDR3 is built from 17 residues. Between the trimmed V and J ends, which lost 1 base and 0 bases, there was a span of 13 bases. Germline V lookup: CDR1 SNHLY, CDR2 FYNNEI. CDR3 nucleotide sequence: TGTGCCAGCAGTGAAGGCCGACTGCTGAGCTCCTACAATGAGCAGTTCTTC. Protein: CASSEGRLLSSYNEQFF.

The J gene is TRBJ2-7, the V gene TRBV4-1; tentatively, D is TRBD2 (6 bases). CDR1 and CDR2 (germline): MGHRA, YSYEKL. V lost 4 bases, J lost 3 bases, and 16 bases lay in between. The CDR3 runs to 15 residues. The CDR3, as DNA: TGCGCCAGCAGCCGCGGGGTTCAAAAAGACTACGAGCAGTACTTC. Translation: CASSRGVQKDYEQYF.

The V and J genes are TRBV12-3 or TRBV12-4 and TRBJ2-5; the D call may be TRBD1 or TRBD2 (5 bases each). V lost 7 bases, J lost 1 base, and 10 bases lay in between. This CDR3 comprises 13 residues. As DNA, the CDR3 is TGTGCCAGCATGTGGGACGCCCAAGAGACCCAGTACTTC. It encodes CASMWDAQETQYF.

This clonotype occurred many times. The rearrangement links TRBV29-1 to TRBJ1-2; 9 bases fit TRBD1. CDR1 SQVTM and CDR2 ANQGSEA come from the germline V gene. Unmatched junction bases numbered 12, after V lost 3 bases and J lost 7 bases. This CDR3 has 15 amino acids. As DNA, the CDR3 is TGCAGCGTTGAGATCCCGGGACAGGGATCCGGTGGCTACACCTTC. Translation gives CSVEIPGQGSGGYTF.

This clonotype was seen a handful of times. The gene calls are TRBV25-1 and TRBJ2-1; 10 bases match TRBD2. From germline, CDR1 is MGHDK and CDR2 SYGVNS. This CDR3 region has 16 residues. V lost 3 bases and J lost 5; bases outside the gene matches: 7. CDR3 sequence: CASSDPAGGPHNEQFF. The CDR3 DNA reads as TGTGCCAGCAGTGACCCAGCGGGAGGGCCCCACAATGAGCAGTTCTTC.

This clonotype was observed a handful of times. The V call is TRBV15, the J call TRBJ2-6; D assignment may be TRBD1 or TRBD2 (6 bases each). V was trimmed by 1 base and J by 3 bases, leaving 13 bases between them. CDR1 and CDR2 (germline): LNHNV, YYDKDF (reference sequence). The length of the CDR3 is 17 residues. Written as DNA, the CDR3 is TGTGCCACCAGCAGAGTGGTGGGGGGCTTTGGGGCCAACGTCCTGACTTTC. This codes for CATSRVVGGFGANVLTF.

This clonotype occurred a few times. The rearrangement uses TRBV20-1 and TRBJ1-4, with no clear D. The germline V gene encodes CDR1 DFQATT and CDR2 SNEGSKA (reference sequence). This CDR3 has 14 amino acids. Trimming left V 4 bases short and J 10 bases short, with 19 bases between. The CDR3 sequence: CSANPSVDAGKLFF. The CDR3 bases are TGCAGTGCTAACCCATCCGTAGACGCCGGAAAACTGTTTTTT.

The chain couples TRBV11-2 to TRBJ2-1, with 9 nucleotides matching TRBD2. Germline loops: CDR1 SGHAT, CDR2 FQNNGV. Losses at the gene ends were 5 bases for V and 5 bases for J; bases not matched to a gene: 13. This CDR3 is 17 amino acids long. The CDR3, as DNA: TGTGCCAGCAGCCGTCAAGGAGCGGGGGGTAACGACAATGAGCAGTTCTTC. Residues: CASSRQGAGGNDNEQFF.

The chain employs TRBV29-1 and TRBJ2-5; 7 bases are shared with TRBD2. The V gene end was trimmed by 3 bases and the J gene end by 3 bases; junction bases not matched to a gene: 7. CDR1 SQVTM and CDR2 ANQGSEA come from the germline V gene. The CDR3 sequence is 14 residues long. DNA of the CDR3: TGCAGCGTTGAGTCGGAAAGCGGGGAAGAGACCCAGTACTTC. It codes for CSVESESGEETQYF.

This clonotype was recorded at least ten times. V usage is TRBV6-5 and J usage is TRBJ2-3, with 7 bases aligning to TRBD2. The germline V gene encodes CDR1 MNHEY and CDR2 SVGAGI. This CDR3 spans 14 amino acids. V was pared by 0 bases and J by 3 bases, with 0 bases of the junction left unmatched. CDR3 coding DNA: TGTGCCAGCAGTTACTCGCGGGGGACAGATACGCAGTATTTT. Translating gives CASSYSRGTDTQYF.

The chain carries TRBV5-6 and TRBJ2-7; D not resolved. Between the trimmed V and J ends, which lost 2 bases and 7 bases, there was a span of 13 bases. The CDR3 sequence is 13 residues long. Germline V lookup: CDR1 SGHDT, CDR2 YYEEEE. CDR3 sequence (DNA): TGTGCCAGCAGCTTTCCGACGGTGCAGGAGCAGTACTTC. Protein product: CASSFPTVQEQYF.

The rearrangement links TRBV20-1 to TRBJ2-7; perhaps TRBD2 as D (7 bases). Trimming stripped 6 bases from V and 4 bases from J, with 13 bases between. This CDR3 has 12 amino acids. Germline assignment: CDR1 DFQATT and CDR2 SNEGSKA (reference sequence). The CDR3 DNA sequence: TGCAGTGCGGGGGGGCCCAGTTACGAGCAGTACTTC. This translates into CSAGGPSYEQYF.

The chain employs TRBV6-5 and TRBJ2-7, with TRBD1 matching over 9 bases. Germline lookup yields CDR1 MNHEY and CDR2 SVGAGI. The CDR3 loop spans 15 amino acids. Germline trimming cut 2 bases from V and 1 base from J; bases unmatched to any gene: 3. The CDR3 here is CASSYPDRGSYEQYF. The CDR3 coding sequence is TGTGCCAGCAGTTACCCTGACAGGGGGTCCTACGAGCAGTACTTC.

This clonotype was recorded once. The CDR3 coding sequence is TGTGCCAGCAGGATAGCGGGAGGCCACCGTAATGAGCAGTTCTTC. The encoded protein is CASRIAGGHRNEQFF. The chain links TRBV6-2 or TRBV6-3 to TRBJ2-1; 10 bases match TRBD2. V trimming: 6 bases; J trimming: 7 bases; junction bases outside the gene matches: 9. The CDR3 length is 15 residues. Germline V gives CDR1 MNHEY, CDR2 SVGEGT.

This clonotype was detected only a few times. This chain joins TRBV4-1 and TRBJ1-5; 7 bases fit TRBD1. Germline loops: CDR1 MGHRA, CDR2 YSYEKL. J lost 0 bases, V lost 4 bases, and 9 bases had no gene match. The CDR3 runs to 17 residues. CDR3 sequence (DNA): TGCGCCAGCAGCCCCCGTGACAGGGAATATAGCAATCAGCCCCAGCATTTT. It translates to CASSPRDREYSNQPQHF.

The chain carries TRBV9 and TRBJ2-3, with D perhaps matching TRBD1 or TRBD2 (6 bases each). The CDR3 is 17 residues long. Germline CDR1 is SGDLS and CDR2 is YYNGEE. Trimming shortened V by 0 bases and J by 0 bases, and 14 bases separated the two germline ends. The CDR3 protein is CASSVGRGKTSTDTQYF. The CDR3 bases are TGTGCCAGCAGCGTAGGGAGGGGGAAAACTAGCACAGATACGCAGTATTTT.

The chain joins TRBV11-2 to TRBJ2-1; D gene ambiguous. Germline V gene lookup returns CDR1 SGHAT and CDR2 FQNNGV. Trimming removed 4 bases at V and 9 bases at J, with 13 bases between. The CDR3 loop spans 13 amino acids. The CDR3 loop reads CASSSRPVSEQFF. Written as DNA, the CDR3 is TGTGCCAGCAGCTCGCGACCAGTCAGTGAGCAGTTCTTC. Full variable domain (rest looked up from reference TRBV11-2 and TRBJ2-1): EAGVAQSPRYKIIEKRQSVAFWCNPISGHATLYWYQQILGQGPKLLIQFQNNGVVDDSQLPKDRFSAERLKGVDSTLKIQPAKLEDSAVYLCASSSRPVSEQFFGPGTRLTVL.

This clonotype was seen a handful of times. V is TRBV5-6 and J is TRBJ1-2; D gene ambiguous. The CDR3 extends over 16 amino acids. The germline gives CDR1 SGHDT, CDR2 YYEEEE. V lost 5 bases and J lost 4, with 21 bases in between. CDR3 nucleotides: TGTGCCAGCAGATACGGGCGAGGGCGAGGGTCCTATGGCTACACCTTC. Residues: CASRYGRGRGSYGYTF.

The chain recombines TRBV9 with TRBJ2-4, with 8 bases lining up with TRBD1. V was clipped by 2 bases and J by 8 bases; unmatched bases: 6. Germline CDR1 reads SGDLS; CDR2 reads YYNGEE. This CDR3 spans 14 amino acids. CDR3 nucleotide sequence: TGTGCCAGCAGCGTCTCCGGACAGGGTGACATTCAGTACTTC. This gives the protein CASSVSGQGDIQYF.

The chain joins TRBV12-3 or TRBV12-4 to TRBJ2-1, with D perhaps TRBD1 (5 bases). Trimming took off 3 bases at V and 2 bases at J, with 17 bases between the two ends. This CDR3 region has 17 residues. The CDR3 sequence: CASSFRFQGQAYNEQFF. CDR3 nucleotide sequence: TGTGCCAGCAGTTTCAGGTTTCAGGGCCAAGCCTACAATGAGCAGTTCTTC.

The chain joins TRBV5-5 to TRBJ2-7, with TRBD1 matching over 12 bases. Germline CDR1 is SGHKS and CDR2 is YYEKEE (reference sequence). The CDR3 length is 15 residues. V lost 4 bases, J lost 5 bases, and 7 bases stayed unmatched. CDR3 coding DNA: TGTGCCAGCAGCGTCGTGGGACAGGGGGCTAACGAGCAGTACTTC. It specifies CASSVVGQGANEQYF.